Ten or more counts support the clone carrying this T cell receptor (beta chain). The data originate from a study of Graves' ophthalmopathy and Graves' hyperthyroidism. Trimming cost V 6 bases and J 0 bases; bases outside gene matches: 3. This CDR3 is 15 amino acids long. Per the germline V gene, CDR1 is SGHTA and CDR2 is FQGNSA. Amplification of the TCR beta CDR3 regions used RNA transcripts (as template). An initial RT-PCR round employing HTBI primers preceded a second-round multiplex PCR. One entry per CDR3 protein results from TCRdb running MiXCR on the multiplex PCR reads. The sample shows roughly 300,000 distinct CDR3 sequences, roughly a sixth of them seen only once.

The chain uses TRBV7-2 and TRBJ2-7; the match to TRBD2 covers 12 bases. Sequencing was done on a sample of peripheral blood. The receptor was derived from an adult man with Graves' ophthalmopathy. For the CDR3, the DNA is TGTGCCAGCAGACGGACTAGCGGGGCCTCCTACGAGCAGTACTTC. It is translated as CASRRTSGASYEQYF.